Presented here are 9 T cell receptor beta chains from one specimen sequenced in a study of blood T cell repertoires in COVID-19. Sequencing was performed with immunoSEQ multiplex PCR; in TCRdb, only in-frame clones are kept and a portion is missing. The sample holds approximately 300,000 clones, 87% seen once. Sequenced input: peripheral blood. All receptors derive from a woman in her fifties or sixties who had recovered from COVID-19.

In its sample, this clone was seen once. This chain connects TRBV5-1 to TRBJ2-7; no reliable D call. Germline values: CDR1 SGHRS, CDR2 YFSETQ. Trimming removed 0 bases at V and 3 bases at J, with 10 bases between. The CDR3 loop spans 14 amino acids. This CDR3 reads CASSLEAGIYEQYF. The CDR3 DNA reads TGCGCCAGCAGCTTGGAGGCAGGAATCTACGAGCAGTACTTC.

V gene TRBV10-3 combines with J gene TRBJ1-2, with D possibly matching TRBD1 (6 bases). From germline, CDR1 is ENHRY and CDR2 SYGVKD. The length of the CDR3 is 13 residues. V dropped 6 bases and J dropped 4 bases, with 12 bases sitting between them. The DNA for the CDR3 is TGTGCCATCAGGCTGGACAGTTTCTATGGCTACACCTTC. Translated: CAIRLDSFYGYTF.

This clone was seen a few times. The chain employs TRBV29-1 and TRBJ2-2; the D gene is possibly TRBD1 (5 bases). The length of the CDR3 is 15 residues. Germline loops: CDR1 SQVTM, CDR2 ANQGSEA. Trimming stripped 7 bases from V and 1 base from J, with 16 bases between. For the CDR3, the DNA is TGCAGCGCTGTCACAGGCCCCCTGAACACCGGGGAGCTGTTTTTT. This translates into CSAVTGPLNTGELFF.

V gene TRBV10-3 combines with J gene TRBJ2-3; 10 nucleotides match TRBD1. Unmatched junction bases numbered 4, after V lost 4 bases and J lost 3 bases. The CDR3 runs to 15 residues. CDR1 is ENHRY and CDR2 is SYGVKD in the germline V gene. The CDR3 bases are TGTGCCATCAGTGCCGGACAGGGGGGAACAGATACGCAGTATTTT. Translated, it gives CAISAGQGGTDTQYF.

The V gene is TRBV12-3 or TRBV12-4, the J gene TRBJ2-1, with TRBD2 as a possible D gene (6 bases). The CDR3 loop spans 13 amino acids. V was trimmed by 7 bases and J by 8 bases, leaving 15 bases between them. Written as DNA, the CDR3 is TGTGCCAGCACCCCGGGCCGCGGGGATGAGCAGTTCTTC. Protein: CASTPGRGDEQFF.

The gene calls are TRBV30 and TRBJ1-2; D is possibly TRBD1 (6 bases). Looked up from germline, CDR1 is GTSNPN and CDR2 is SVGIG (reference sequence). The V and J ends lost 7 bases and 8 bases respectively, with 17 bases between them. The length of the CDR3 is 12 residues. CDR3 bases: TGTGCCTCTCATGGGGGGGCATGGGGCTACACCTTC. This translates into CASHGGAWGYTF.

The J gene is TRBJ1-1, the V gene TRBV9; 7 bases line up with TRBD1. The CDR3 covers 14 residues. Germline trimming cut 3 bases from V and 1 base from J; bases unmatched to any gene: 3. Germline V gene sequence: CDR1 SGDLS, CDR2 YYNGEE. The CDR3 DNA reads TGTGCCAGCAGCGAGGGGGACAGGAACACTGAAGCTTTCTTT. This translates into CASSEGDRNTEAFF.

In DNA form, the CDR3 reads TGTGCCATCAGTGAGTCGACAGTACGCAATCAGCCCCAGCATTTT. Translating it yields CAISESTVRNQPQHF. The rearrangement links TRBV10-3 to TRBJ1-5; D is perhaps TRBD1 (5 bases). Looked up from germline, CDR1 is ENHRY and CDR2 is SYGVKD. Trimming left V 0 bases short and J 2 bases short, with 8 bases between. CDR3 length equals 15 residues.

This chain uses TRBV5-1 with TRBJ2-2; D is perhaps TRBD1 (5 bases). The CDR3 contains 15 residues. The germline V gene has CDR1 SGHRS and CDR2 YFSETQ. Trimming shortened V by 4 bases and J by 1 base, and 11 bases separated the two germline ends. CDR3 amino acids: CASSPDRKNTGELFF. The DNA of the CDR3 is TGCGCCAGCAGCCCTGACAGAAAGAACACCGGGGAGCTGTTTTTT.